The 12 T cell receptor beta chains in this list originate from one sample, sequenced in a study of graft-versus-host responses after intestinal transplantation. The data were produced by immunoSEQ multiplex PCR, yet TCRdb's version contains in-frame clones alone and is incomplete. The table records roughly 30,000 clones, about 86% of them present only once. These receptors are not linked to any known antigen. The sequenced sample was unstimulated CD8+ T cells sorted from spleen or lymph node cells, obtained before intestinal transplant. The receptors derive from a human donor who received an intestinal transplant.

The gene calls are TRBV5-4 and TRBJ2-7, with 9 bases lining up with TRBD1. Per germline, CDR1 SGHNT and CDR2 YYREEE (reference sequence). CDR3 length equals 15 residues. Trimming removed 3 bases from V and 2 bases from J; junction bases left unmatched: 6. CDR3 nucleotide sequence: TGTGCCAGCAGCTCCTGGACAGGGGTCCCCTACGAGCAGTACTTC. Its protein product is CASSSWTGVPYEQYF.

The rearrangement joins TRBV5-1 to TRBJ2-1; D may be TRBD1 (5 bases). Trimming left V 1 base short and J 8 bases short, with 10 bases between. CDR1 is SGHRS and CDR2 is YFSETQ in the germline V gene. The CDR3 is made up of 13 amino acids. The CDR3 coding sequence is TGCGCCAGCAGCTTGATGGGGCACGATGAGCAGTTCTTC. Translation gives CASSLMGHDEQFF.

The chain is built from TRBV28 and TRBJ2-1; 10 bases agree with TRBD2. Germline values: CDR1 MDHEN, CDR2 SYDVKM. There are 15 residues in the CDR3. V was pared by 3 bases and J by 9 bases, with 8 bases of the junction left unmatched. The CDR3 nucleotides are TGTGCCAGCAGTTTCTTGCTAGCGGGAGTCGGTGAGCAGTTCTTC. Amino acid sequence: CASSFLLAGVGEQFF. Complete variable domain (other parts from reference TRBV28 and TRBJ2-1): DVKVTQSSRYLVKRTGEKVFLECVQDMDHENMFWYRQDPGLGLRLIYFSYDVKMKEKGDIPEGYSVSREKKERFSLILESASTNQTSMYLCASSFLLAGVGEQFFGPGTRLTVL.

The chain joins TRBV13 to TRBJ1-3; tentative D call: TRBD1 (5 bases). The V and J ends lost 2 bases and 0 bases respectively, with 17 bases between them. This CDR3 region has 18 residues. Germline lookup yields CDR1 PRHDT and CDR2 FYEKMQ (reference sequence). The CDR3 loop reads CASSLRRAIYLSGNTIYF. The CDR3 nucleotides read TGTGCCAGCAGCTTACGCAGGGCAATCTACCTCTCTGGAAACACCATATATTTT.

The V gene is TRBV9, the J gene TRBJ2-5; 8 bases line up with TRBD1. V lost 0 bases, J lost 9 bases, and 13 bases stayed unmatched. The CDR3 length is 16 residues. The germline CDR1 and CDR2 sequences are SGDLS and YYNGEE. The CDR3 is CASSVGVEDRALAQYF. The CDR3 bases are TGTGCCAGCAGCGTAGGAGTAGAGGACAGGGCCTTGGCCCAGTACTTC. Drawing the rest from reference TRBV9 and TRBJ2-5, the complete variable domain is DSGVTQTPKHLITATGQRVTLRCSPRSGDLSVYWYQQSLDQGLQFLIQYYNGEERAKGNILERFSAQQFPDLHSELNLSSLELGDSALYFCASSVGVEDRALAQYFGPGTRLLVL.

The chain joins TRBV4-1 to TRBJ2-7; 8 bases are a match to TRBD1. Germline V gene data show CDR1 as MGHRA and CDR2 as YSYEKL. V lost 4 bases to trimming and J lost 2 bases; unmatched junction nucleotides: 13. There are 17 residues in the CDR3. The CDR3 loop is CASSLRWGTGVTYEQYF. The CDR3 bases are TGCGCCAGCAGCCTAAGATGGGGGACAGGCGTTACCTACGAGCAGTACTTC.

The chain couples TRBV7-3 to TRBJ2-6; the match to TRBD1 covers 9 bases. The V and J ends lost 5 bases and 2 bases, in that order; junction bases with no gene match: 4. The CDR3 contains 16 residues. From germline, CDR1 is SGHTA and CDR2 FQGTGA. The CDR3, as DNA: TGTGCCAGCAGCACACAGGGGGCGGCTGGGGCCAACGTCCTGACTTTC. It codes for CASSTQGAAGANVLTF.

The chain carries TRBV27 and TRBJ1-4; 12 bases fit TRBD1. This CDR3 is 17 amino acids long. The V gene end was trimmed by 2 bases and the J gene end by 4 bases; junction bases not matched to a gene: 5. Germline loops: CDR1 MNHEY, CDR2 SMNVEV (reference sequence). CDR3 in DNA: TGTGCCAGCAGTTTAGTGGGACAGGGGGCTGTTAATGAAAAACTGTTTTTT. Translating gives CASSLVGQGAVNEKLFF.

This clone was counted between two and nine times. This chain joins TRBV4-1 and TRBJ1-1; tentatively, D is TRBD1 (6 bases). Germline lookup yields CDR1 MGHRA and CDR2 YSYEKL. The CDR3 extends over 15 amino acids. Trimming took 1 base from V and 4 from J, leaving 13 bases between them. DNA for the CDR3: TGCGCCAGCAGCCAAGTCTCCAGGGGAAGCACTGAAGCTTTCTTT. Protein sequence: CASSQVSRGSTEAFF.

The V and J genes are TRBV27 and TRBJ2-2; possible D gene TRBD1, 5 bases. The germline gives CDR1 MNHEY, CDR2 SMNVEV (reference sequence). The V end was cut by 0 bases, the J end by 6 bases, with 14 bases between. This CDR3 region has 16 residues. CDR3 sequence reads: CASSLSGPLGAGELFF. The CDR3 DNA reads TGTGCCAGCAGTTTATCTGGGCCCTTAGGGGCCGGGGAGCTGTTTTTT.

The chain combines TRBV5-6 with TRBJ1-1; unclear D gene. V was trimmed by 1 base and J by 0 bases, leaving 10 bases between them. Germline-derived CDR1 and CDR2 are SGHDT and YYEEEE. This CDR3 contains 15 residues. This CDR3 reads CASSLLRPMNTEAFF. The CDR3 bases are TGTGCCAGCAGCTTGTTGCGGCCGATGAACACTGAAGCTTTCTTT.

V usage is TRBV7-9 and J usage is TRBJ1-5, with unresolved D. Germline CDR1 is SEHNR and CDR2 is FQNEAQ (reference sequence). The CDR3 covers 16 residues. The ends were cut back, 1 base at V and 3 bases at J, with 13 bases in the middle. CDR3: CASSLVVSGNNQPQHF. The CDR3 nucleotides are TGTGCCAGCAGCTTAGTAGTGAGCGGAAACAATCAGCCCCAGCATTTT.